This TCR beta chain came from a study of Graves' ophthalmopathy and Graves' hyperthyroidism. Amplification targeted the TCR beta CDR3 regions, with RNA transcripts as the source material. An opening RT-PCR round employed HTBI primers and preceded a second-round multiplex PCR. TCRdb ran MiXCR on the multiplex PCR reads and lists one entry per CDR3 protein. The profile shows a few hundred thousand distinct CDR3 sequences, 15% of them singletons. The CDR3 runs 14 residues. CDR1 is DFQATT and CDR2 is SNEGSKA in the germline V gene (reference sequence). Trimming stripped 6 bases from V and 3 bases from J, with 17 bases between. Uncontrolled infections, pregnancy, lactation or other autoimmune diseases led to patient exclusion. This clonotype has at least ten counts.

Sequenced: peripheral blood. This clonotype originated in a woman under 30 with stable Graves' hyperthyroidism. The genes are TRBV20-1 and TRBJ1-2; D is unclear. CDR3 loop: CSAQTLGGDYGYTF. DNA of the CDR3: TGCAGTGCGCAGACCCTGGGCGGCGACTATGGCTACACCTTC.